This is a list of T cell receptor beta chains from one sample in a study of cytotoxic CD8 clonotypes in ibrutinib-treated CLL. TCRdb's table, derived via immunoSEQ multiplex PCR, lists solely in-frame clones and lacks some. The table includes approximately 53,000 clones, over 80% detected once. The sample consisted of PBMCs, taken after 24 months of ibrutinib treatment. The receptors stem from a human donor with chronic lymphocytic leukemia. Both conserved end residues are part of each CDR3. The D gene is left open where the match is weak. Some rows mark clone size as missing; the rest say once, few, many or name a class of expanded clone.

clone size,J gene,V gene,D gene,CDR3 protein,CDR3 DNA
NA,TRBJ2-2,TRBV2,NA,CASSEASVAHGELFF,TGTGCCAGCAGTGAAGCTAGTGTGGCACACGGGGAGCTGTTTTTT
NA,TRBJ2-7,TRBV15,TRBD1,CATSDRTGGYANEQYF,TGTGCCACCAGCGACCGGACAGGGGGCTACGCCAACGAGCAGTACTTC
NA,TRBJ1-2,TRBV19,NA,CASQEGQLYGYTF,TGTGCCAGTCAAGAAGGACAGCTCTATGGCTACACCTTC
once,TRBJ2-3,TRBV7-9,NA,CASSPRPLAHF,TGTGCCAGCAGCCCGCGCCCCCTAGCGCATTTT
NA,TRBJ2-5,TRBV7-2,NA,CASSLGQGSWTQYF,TGTGCCAGCAGCTTAGGTCAGGGGTCCTGGACCCAGTACTTC
NA,TRBJ2-3,TRBV6-5,NA,CASRDWTSTDTQYF,TGTGCCAGCAGAGACTGGACTAGCACAGATACGCAGTATTTT
NA,TRBJ2-5,TRBV27,NA,CASSYEGRYQETQYF,TGTGCCAGCAGTTACGAGGGGAGGTACCAAGAGACCCAGTACTTC
NA,TRBJ2-7,TRBV5-1,NA,CASSLAPTEAYEQYF,TGCGCCAGCAGCTTGGCCCCGACAGAAGCCTACGAGCAGTACTTC
NA,TRBJ1-5,TRBV5-4,NA,CASSLGQNQPQHF,TGTGCCAGCAGCTTGGGACAAAATCAGCCCCAGCATTTT
NA,TRBJ1-1,TRBV5-1,NA,CASSEDLYGTEAFF,TGCGCCAGCAGCGAAGACCTTTACGGGACTGAAGCTTTCTTT
NA,TRBJ2-3,TRBV6-6,NA,CASRLSSGGGDTQYF,TGTGCCAGCAGATTATCTAGCGGAGGGGGGGATACGCAGTATTTT
NA,TRBJ1-1,TRBV30,NA,CAWSKAGRDEAFF,TGTGCCTGGAGTAAAGCTGGGAGGGATGAAGCTTTCTTT
NA,TRBJ2-5,TRBV5-1,TRBD1,CASRSRGPETQYF,TGCGCCAGCAGATCCAGGGGGCCGGAGACCCAGTACTTC
NA,TRBJ2-2,TRBV11-1,NA,CASSLKSGTPSNTGELFF,TGTGCCAGCAGCCTGAAATCCGGGACACCTTCGAACACCGGGGAGCTGTTTTTT
few,TRBJ1-5,TRBV10-3,NA,CAISGQLGDQPQHF,TGTGCCATCAGTGGCCAACTGGGGGATCAGCCCCAGCATTTT
NA,TRBJ2-5,TRBV27,NA,CASSVQGIRSQETQYF,TGTGCCAGCAGCGTACAGGGAATTCGATCTCAAGAGACCCAGTACTTC
medium-sized,TRBJ1-4,TRBV25-1,TRBD1,CASKQGSEKLFF,TGTGCCAGCAAACAGGGGAGCGAAAAACTGTTTTTT
once,TRBJ2-6,TRBV19,TRBD1,CASSIGQGYGANVLTF,TGTGCCAGTAGTATAGGACAGGGGTATGGGGCCAACGTCCTGACTTTC
NA,TRBJ2-2,TRBV7-9,TRBD1,CASSIYRGQGISTGELFF,TGTGCCAGCAGCATATACCGGGGACAGGGGATTAGCACCGGGGAGCTGTTTTTT
NA,TRBJ2-2,TRBV28,NA,CASRAISTGELFF,TGTGCCAGCAGGGCGATTTCAACCGGGGAGCTGTTTTTT
NA,TRBJ1-3,TRBV5-1,NA,CASRAESSGNTIYF,TGCGCCAGCAGGGCAGAAAGCTCTGGAAACACCATATATTTT
NA,TRBJ1-3,TRBV4-1,TRBD1,CASSQAQGVGNTIYF,TGCGCCAGCAGCCAAGCACAGGGGGTTGGAAACACCATATATTTT
NA,TRBJ2-7,TRBV7-9,NA,CASSLRGGPIYEQYF,TGTGCCAGCAGCTTGCGGGGCGGCCCGATTTACGAGCAGTACTTC
NA,TRBJ2-3,TRBV29-1,TRBD1,CSDGTGQTTDTQYF,TGCAGCGACGGGACAGGGCAGACCACAGATACGCAGTATTTT
NA,TRBJ1-3,TRBV27,NA,CASNEKTIYF,TGTGCCAGCAATGAGAAGACCATATATTTT
NA,TRBJ1-1,TRBV11-2,NA,CASSRPGSGGPEAFF,TGTGCCAGCAGCCGCCCCGGGTCGGGGGGGCCTGAAGCTTTCTTT
NA,TRBJ2-7,TRBV6-1,NA,CASSDLTGISDYEQYF,TGTGCCAGCAGTGATCTTACGGGGATTTCGGACTACGAGCAGTACTTC
once,TRBJ2-4,TRBV19,NA,CASSLGRQNIQYF,TGTGCCAGTAGTCTGGGACGACAAAACATTCAGTACTTC
NA,TRBJ2-7,TRBV11-2,NA,CASLPPAGGYEQYF,TGTGCCAGCCTACCCCCGGCTGGGGGCTACGAGCAGTACTTC
once,TRBJ2-6,TRBV2,TRBD2,CASFLVGSGASSGANVLTF,TGTGCCAGCTTCCTCGTTGGGAGCGGGGCGAGCTCTGGGGCCAACGTCCTGACTTTC
NA,TRBJ2-5,TRBV7-9,NA,CASSLAWTETQYF,TGTGCCAGCAGCTTAGCGTGGACGGAGACCCAGTACTTC
NA,TRBJ2-7,TRBV7-9,TRBD2,CASSPGASGNNEQYF,TGTGCCAGCAGCCCCGGGGCTAGCGGGAACAACGAGCAGTACTTC
NA,TRBJ1-5,TRBV6-6,NA,CASSYRGLDQPQHF,TGTGCCAGCAGTTACCGGGGGTTGGATCAGCCCCAGCATTTT
NA,TRBJ1-6,TRBV30,TRBD1,CAWIDRGRDSPLHF,TGTGCCTGGATAGACAGGGGGCGAGATTCACCCCTCCACTTT